This entry describes one T cell receptor beta chain. These data originate in a study of blood T cell repertoires in COVID-19. Sequencing was performed with immunoSEQ multiplex PCR; in TCRdb, only in-frame clones are kept and a portion is missing. The sample has a few hundred thousand clones, around 90% seen once; the top ten hold about 0.7%. Trimming removed 0 bases from V and 7 bases from J, with 12 bases in between. The germline V gene encodes CDR1 LGHNA and CDR2 YSLEER. The CDR3 spans 14 residues. Input material: peripheral blood. The J gene is TRBJ2-5, the V gene TRBV4-3, with D maybe TRBD2 (6 bases). The receptor was isolated from a human donor in a cohort sampled during active COVID-19. CDR3 DNA sequence: TGCGCCAGCAGCCAAGACGGGAGCGGTGTGACCCAGTACTTC. Protein sequence: CASSQDGSGVTQYF.